This is a list of T cell receptor beta chains from one sample in a study of blood T cells in healthy people across ages. TCRdb re-derived calls from the 5' RACE reads in MiXCR, one entry per CDR3 protein. The sample yields about a million distinct CDR3 sequences, more than 30% seen once. The specimen sequenced was blood. The receptors here all came from a man aged 18 to 29 in good health. The CDR3 runs from the conserved cysteine through the conserved F or W. A D gene is named only where the DNA matches it firmly. Clone sizes are given selectively: once, few, many, or a class where the clone is expanded.

J gene: TRBJ2-1; D gene: TRBD2; V gene: TRBV11-1; clone size: NA; CDR3 protein: CASSQEVAGGLLTSSYNEQFF; CDR3 DNA: TGTGCCAGCAGCCAAGAAGTAGCGGGCGGACTACTTACGAGCTCCTACAATGAGCAGTTCTTC
J gene: TRBJ2-5; D gene: NA; V gene: TRBV20-1; clone size: NA; CDR3 protein: CSARDTGEAETQYF; CDR3 DNA: TGCAGTGCTAGAGATACAGGGGAGGCGGAGACCCAGTACTTC
J gene: TRBJ2-1; D gene: TRBD2; V gene: TRBV3-1; clone size: few; CDR3 protein: CASSHYDSGGPRGQFF; CDR3 DNA: TGTGCCAGCAGCCACTATGATAGCGGGGGGCCCCGAGGGCAGTTCTTC
J gene: TRBJ1-1; D gene: NA; V gene: TRBV7-2; clone size: few; CDR3 protein: CASSSFGGGGAFF; CDR3 DNA: TGTGCCAGCAGCTCATTCGGGGGAGGGGGAGCTTTCTTT
J gene: TRBJ1-1; D gene: NA; V gene: TRBV4-2; clone size: NA; CDR3 protein: CASSQGTDREVTEAFF; CDR3 DNA: TGTGCCAGCAGCCAGGGGACGGACAGAGAAGTCACTGAAGCTTTCTTT
J gene: TRBJ2-3; D gene: NA; V gene: TRBV18; clone size: few; CDR3 protein: CASSPSRDNTDTQYF; CDR3 DNA: TGTGCCAGCTCACCATCCCGGGACAACACAGATACGCAGTATTTT
J gene: TRBJ1-5; D gene: NA; V gene: TRBV28; clone size: NA; CDR3 protein: CASSSHFNQPQHF; CDR3 DNA: TGTGCCAGCAGTTCTCATTTTAATCAGCCCCAGCATTTT
J gene: TRBJ1-5; D gene: NA; V gene: TRBV20-1; clone size: few; CDR3 protein: CSARLIETGVVEGNQPQHF; CDR3 DNA: TGCAGTGCTAGACTCATCGAAACGGGGGTCGTTGAGGGCAATCAGCCCCAGCATTTT
J gene: TRBJ1-2; D gene: TRBD1; V gene: TRBV10-3; clone size: NA; CDR3 protein: CAITLDRGADGYTF; CDR3 DNA: TGTGCCATCACCCTGGACAGGGGAGCTGATGGCTACACCTTC
J gene: TRBJ2-1; D gene: NA; V gene: TRBV7-9; clone size: few; CDR3 protein: CASSSRPSRAKSDEQFF; CDR3 DNA: TGTGCCAGCAGCTCTCGTCCCAGCAGGGCCAAGAGCGATGAGCAGTTCTTC
J gene: TRBJ1-6; D gene: NA; V gene: TRBV20-1; clone size: NA; CDR3 protein: CSAPRFAPNSPLHF; CDR3 DNA: TGCAGTGCGCCTCGTTTCGCCCCGAATTCACCCCTCCACTTT
J gene: TRBJ2-1; D gene: TRBD1; V gene: TRBV7-9; clone size: few; CDR3 protein: CASTVDRVSYNEQFF; CDR3 DNA: TGTGCCAGCACCGTTGACAGGGTCAGCTACAATGAGCAGTTCTTC